The present T cell receptor (beta chain) was sequenced within a study of cytomegalovirus exposure and HLA in healthy donors (dated by TCRdb to 2017 to 2019). About the investigation overall: According to an earlier analysis of several hundred of the donors, about 179 million T cells yielded some 110 million unique TCR beta sequences and around 300 Gb of sequence data. About 300 gigabases of sequencing data and around 87 million unique TCR sequences were included in an early release covering 500 to 750 HLA-typed donors. Of the approximately 400 genotyped donors, about 80% fell in the genetic ancestry cluster associated with self-reported Caucasian donors. The aim of the study was to test whether cataloging public T cell receptors could identify signatures of past pathogen exposure. Using immunosequencing, the study profiled T cell repertoires from fewer than 700 subjects and related those repertoires to cytomegalovirus serostatus. In addition to the first cohort of several hundred subjects, a separate validation cohort of approximately 120 different subjects was used. To predict cytomegalovirus infection status, the study brought together high-throughput TCR immunosequencing, statistical association of individual TCRs with disease status, and machine learning. A later analysis re-examined previously published TCR beta repertoires from about 670 donors and added high-resolution HLA genotyping to investigate patterns of TCR occurrence. In the later analysis, no new phenotypic data were used to find candidate immune exposures; instead, reliance was placed on TCR beta sequences and their occurrence across donors. To decide whether each TCR beta V gene segment behaved as functional or pseudogenic, an earlier analysis of 587 of the donors relied on high-throughput TCR beta sequencing. Donor age, sex, ethnicity and CMV serostatus were collected together with the repertoire data. A later genetic analysis took genome-wide SNP genotypes for 398 of the 666 donors and used that subset as a discovery cohort. All discovery cohort repertoires had been generated using a single sequencing platform. HLA typing covered class I and class II loci at four-digit resolution. Typing coverage varied by locus: about 629-640 donors for A, B, C, DRB1 and DQB1; around 560 for DQA1; more than 600 for DPA1; around 450 for DPB1. Four or five DR-DQ haplotypes were handled as single units for association and clustering, since linkage in the cohort was strong. Among almost 400 genotyped donors of the cohort, an average of 235,054 unique TCR beta nucleotide sequences were sequenced per donor, approximately 20% of them non-productive.

Deletion took 3 bases off V and 5 bases off J, with a span of 5 bases between the germline ends. In the germline V gene, CDR1 corresponds to SGHDT and CDR2 to YYEEEE. The CDR3, cysteine through phenylalanine, is 11 amino acids long. Solely the CDR3 DNA is kept, with 33 bases framed from the first base. A remark on this clone: The antigen it recognizes is unknown. There are no base qualities to consult, and no much larger clone falls within one base.

In total, about 650 healthy bone marrow donors made up the cohort. At the time of sampling, all cohort members were nominally healthy, though unrecorded immune exposures were likely present. The donor tested CMV seronegative, placing the donor among the 350 to 400 seronegative members of the cohort. Every donor gave a peripheral blood sample, and the peripheral blood mononuclear cells from that sample were used for TCR beta sequencing. The Qiagen DNeasy Blood Extraction Kit was used to extract genomic DNA from the blood cell samples. General conclusions and limits of the study: Most TCR sequences were seen in very few donors, while some public TCRs were found in many individuals. For the cohort, immune exposure information was limited to CMV serostatus. According to a later analysis, most CMV-associated TCR beta chains appeared to be HLA-restricted, and the HLA associations seemed to be driven largely by CMV exposure. A later analysis reported that several top co-occurrence clusters appeared linked to parvovirus B19, influenza, CMV and Epstein-Barr virus. According to a later analysis, TCR association rates differed among HLA loci, with DRB1 alleles showing the most associated TCRs and HLA-C alleles showing the fewest. Sequencing depth was assumed to be roughly uniform across donors in the presence/absence analyses, though that assumption may not hold. In a later analysis, HLA-associated TCR beta chains showed more clonal expansion and lower generation probabilities than non-associated chains that were equally common. Because some donors lacked HLA typing at each locus, the association tests relied only on the typed subset. A further reported finding was that TCR beta sequences accurately predicted the HLA-A and HLA-B alleles for most subjects in the first cohort. At a false discovery rate of 0.05, a later analysis linked around 17,000 TCR beta sequences to specific HLA alleles. A cluster of highly shared sequence variants was judged likely to be a technical artifact of the sequencing pipeline. A few of the identified cytomegalovirus-associated TCR beta chains were confirmed in vitro to be specific for cytomegalovirus antigens. The study gave a list of over 150 TCR beta chains associated with cytomegalovirus. Some IMGT-functional V segments, including TRBV6-2 and TRBV6-3, could not be distinguished by the 87-base-pair reads and were therefore excluded. Approximately 18 rarely observed V segments, including chromosome 9 orphons, were excluded from the earlier analysis of just under 600 of the donors because counts were too low. It was suggested by the authors that the approach could potentially be generalized to other disease states and immunological phenotypes. V-gene and J-gene trimming of TCR beta chains was associated with a missense DCLRE1C variant in a later genetic analysis, and the association was replicated in an independent cohort. Correlated functional status among segregating V segments might reflect linkage disequilibrium, but an unknown experimental factor could not be ruled out. In a later genetic analysis, fewer N-insertions in productive TCRs were reported among donors in an Asian-associated ancestry cluster than the approximately 630-donor mean. This cohort had only TCR beta chains sequenced, and the lack of alpha or paired-chain data limited which features could be detected. In both the original and validation cohorts, the classifier was reported to diagnose cytomegalovirus status with high specificity and sensitivity. In an earlier analysis of several hundred of the donors, most TCR beta V segments were observed in productive rearrangements about 90% or about 30% of the time, broadly matching IMGT annotations. Assigning TCR associations to individual alleles was difficult when HLA alleles, especially DR and DQ, strongly co-occurred.

The protocol used for the library was the immunoSEQ multiplex PCR assay. The multiplex PCR relied on a mix of 60 forward primers for TCR Vbeta segments and 13 reverse primers for TCR Jbeta segments. A multiplex PCR assay on genomic DNA amplified the CDR3 region of rearranged TCR beta genes. The Illumina HiSeq System was used to sequence the amplified TCR beta libraries as 87-base-pair reads. The study's own analysis went as follows. Across the 640 or so repertoires, a later analysis counted tens of millions of unique TCR beta chains, 9.5 million to 13 million of which were shared by at least two donors. To remove PCR and sequencing errors, raw reads were error-corrected and collapsed into unique sequences using a nearest-neighbor algorithm that merged closely related sequences. To assign V, D and J gene segments, CDR3 sequences were aligned to IMGT reference sequences. Each retained sequence needed at least a six-nucleotide match to both a V gene segment and a J gene segment. A rearrangement counted as productive if the CDR3 had no stop codons and remained in frame with V and J, and every other rearrangement counted as non-productive. CDR3 was defined by IMGT convention, running from the second conserved V-encoded cysteine to the conserved J-encoded phenylalanine. The earlier analysis of 587 of the donors excluded sequences that lacked an unambiguous match to a single V gene segment. In an earlier analysis of roughly 600 of the donors, a V segment was called functional when productive rearrangements were above 56.7%, and segregating when the standard deviation between donors exceeded 5%. To diagnose cytomegalovirus status from the catalog of TCR beta chain sequences, a statistical classification framework was built. In a later analysis, TCR nucleotide sequences were compared against IMGT/GENE-DB human TR gene sequences so that V and J genes could be assigned. In a later analysis, CDR3 sequences and most-parsimonious VDJ recombination scenarios were assigned using the TCRdist pipeline. In a later analysis, each TCR beta chain was defined by its CDR3 amino acid sequence together with its V-gene family, and reads without a unique V-gene family were excluded. In a later analysis, 450 to 600 highly shared, low-generation-probability nucleotide sequences were removed to address suspected cross-contamination and a sequencing artifact. A later analysis calculated a clonal expansion index for each public chain from normalized within-repertoire ranks of inferred template counts. Generation probabilities in a later analysis came from a VDJ recombination model fitted to out-of-frame rearrangements, and those results were checked against IGoR. In a later analysis, TCR-TCR, TCR-HLA and TCR-CMV co-occurrence was scored with hypergeometric tests, and a repertoire-size bias correction was applied to TCR pairs. False discovery rates were estimated in a later analysis by permuting HLA or CMV assignments 20 times. A later analysis grouped co-occurring TCRs with DBSCAN, adding TCRdist sequence similarity when clustering within HLA-allele-positive subsets. Repertoires with fewer than 30,000 or more than 120,000 public chains were left out of co-occurrence clustering, as were five repertoires with anomalous nucleotide sharing. TCRdb re-hosts the immuneACCESS table, in-frame sequences only. Its copies lack some clones; in the studies checked, an unresolved V gene accounts for under half of them, and the cause for the rest is not known. V, J and clone size derive from that table, while D and trimming were established from the DNA sequence. The sample has around 150,000 clones on record, 80% of them singletons. 2% to 2.5% of the sample belongs to the ten largest clones.

The receptor chain draws on TRBV5-6 and TRBJ2-5, with the D gene uncertain. The sample taken for sequencing was PBMCs. The receptor comes from a middle-aged man in good health and CMV-seronegative. The sequenced DNA: TGTGCCAGCAGCTCTATTGAGACCCAGTACTTC. It encodes CASSSIETQYF.